The rows below give T cell receptor beta chains drawn from one sample of a study of blood T cell repertoires in COVID-19. Sequencing used immunoSEQ multiplex PCR; TCRdb keeps in-frame clones, though not all of them. The sample carries about 390,000 clones, about 87% recorded once. Sequenced input: peripheral blood. The receptors originated from a woman in her fifties or sixties with COVID-19, enrolled during active disease. Each CDR3 is given with its conserved first and last residue. Fields, in order: D gene, V gene, clone size, J gene, CDR3 protein, CDR3 DNA. The D gene is left open where the match is weak. Some rows have no size entry. The others give once, few or many, or a class for an expanded clone.

d_call: TRBD1; v_call: TRBV5-5; clone_size: .; j_call: TRBJ2-1; cdr3_aa: CASSFGRQGAGEQFF; cdr3_nt: TGTGCCAGCAGCTTTGGGCGGCAGGGGGCAGGTGAGCAGTTCTTC
d_call: .; v_call: TRBV27; clone_size: .; j_call: TRBJ1-2; cdr3_aa: CASSFQGYGGYTF; cdr3_nt: TGTGCCAGCAGTTTTCAGGGGTACGGTGGCTACACCTTC
d_call: .; v_call: TRBV7-2; clone_size: .; j_call: TRBJ2-1; cdr3_aa: CASNLDRNEQFF; cdr3_nt: TGTGCCAGCAACCTCGACAGAAATGAGCAGTTCTTC
d_call: .; v_call: TRBV27; clone_size: .; j_call: TRBJ1-4; cdr3_aa: CASRRAGATNEKLFF; cdr3_nt: TGTGCCAGCAGGAGGGCAGGGGCAACTAATGAAAAACTGTTTTTT
d_call: .; v_call: TRBV5-1; clone_size: once; j_call: TRBJ2-3; cdr3_aa: CASSPQGPPTDTQYF; cdr3_nt: TGCGCCAGCAGCCCTCAGGGGCCCCCCACAGATACGCAGTATTTT
d_call: .; v_call: TRBV1; clone_size: .; j_call: TRBJ1-2; cdr3_aa: CTKTPEEGYTF; cdr3_nt: TGCACCAAGACTCCGGAGGAAGGCTACACCTTC
d_call: .; v_call: TRBV27; clone_size: few; j_call: TRBJ2-1; cdr3_aa: CASMRHNEQFF; cdr3_nt: TGTGCCAGCATGAGGCACAATGAGCAGTTCTTC
d_call: TRBD1; v_call: TRBV6-5; clone_size: .; j_call: TRBJ2-7; cdr3_aa: CASSLQGVYEQYF; cdr3_nt: TGTGCCAGCAGCTTACAGGGGGTCTACGAGCAGTACTTC
d_call: .; v_call: TRBV19; clone_size: .; j_call: TRBJ1-2; cdr3_aa: CASSLSFGYGYTF; cdr3_nt: TGTGCCAGTAGTCTGTCCTTCGGGTATGGCTACACCTTC
d_call: TRBD1; v_call: TRBV2; clone_size: .; j_call: TRBJ1-2; cdr3_aa: CASSEVAGGWDGYTF; cdr3_nt: TGTGCCAGCAGTGAAGTAGCAGGGGGTTGGGATGGCTACACCTTC
d_call: .; v_call: TRBV5-1; clone_size: .; j_call: TRBJ1-1; cdr3_aa: CASREPNTEAFF; cdr3_nt: TGCGCCAGCAGAGAGCCGAACACTGAAGCTTTCTTT
d_call: TRBD1; v_call: TRBV3-1/TRBV3-2; clone_size: few; j_call: TRBJ1-6; cdr3_aa: CASSRKTGSSYNSPLHF; cdr3_nt: TGTGCCAGCAGCCGAAAGACAGGGAGCTCCTATAATTCACCCCTCCACTTT
d_call: TRBD1; v_call: TRBV3-1/TRBV3-2; clone_size: .; j_call: TRBJ1-1; cdr3_aa: CASSHPGQRNTEAFF; cdr3_nt: TGTGCCAGCAGCCACCCGGGACAGAGGAACACTGAAGCTTTCTTT
d_call: .; v_call: TRBV27; clone_size: once; j_call: TRBJ2-7; cdr3_aa: CASLGQNLKQYF; cdr3_nt: TGTGCCAGCCTCGGACAGAATCTGAAGCAGTACTTC
d_call: .; v_call: TRBV7-9; clone_size: few; j_call: TRBJ1-2; cdr3_aa: CASSLGTANYGYTF; cdr3_nt: TGTGCCAGCAGCTTAGGGACAGCCAACTATGGCTACACCTTC
d_call: TRBD2; v_call: TRBV5-6; clone_size: .; j_call: TRBJ2-5; cdr3_aa: CASSLSQTGTRGTQYF; cdr3_nt: TGTGCCAGCAGCTTGTCCCAAACCGGGACTAGAGGGACCCAGTACTTC
d_call: TRBD1; v_call: TRBV29-1; clone_size: few; j_call: TRBJ1-2; cdr3_aa: CSVAPVGQGFYGYTF; cdr3_nt: TGCAGCGTTGCCCCCGTGGGACAGGGGTTCTATGGCTACACCTTC
d_call: TRBD2; v_call: TRBV6-1; clone_size: .; j_call: TRBJ2-3; cdr3_aa: CASSERTSPWGTQYF; cdr3_nt: TGTGCCAGCAGTGAAAGGACTAGCCCATGGGGTACGCAGTATTTT
d_call: .; v_call: TRBV20-1; clone_size: .; j_call: TRBJ1-2; cdr3_aa: CSAPNRGGYTF; cdr3_nt: TGCAGTGCTCCGAACCGGGGTGGCTACACCTTC
d_call: .; v_call: TRBV19; clone_size: .; j_call: TRBJ1-1; cdr3_aa: CASSTPFWGVNTEAFF; cdr3_nt: TGTGCCAGTAGTACCCCCTTTTGGGGGGTGAACACTGAAGCTTTCTTT
d_call: .; v_call: TRBV5-8; clone_size: once; j_call: TRBJ2-5; cdr3_aa: CASSWTVQETQYF; cdr3_nt: TGTGCCAGCAGCTGGACAGTCCAAGAGACCCAGTACTTC
d_call: .; v_call: TRBV7-2; clone_size: .; j_call: TRBJ2-2; cdr3_aa: CASSLVSATGELFF; cdr3_nt: TGTGCCAGCAGCTTAGTCAGTGCCACCGGGGAGCTGTTTTTT
d_call: TRBD2; v_call: TRBV2; clone_size: .; j_call: TRBJ2-3; cdr3_aa: CASMTSGVLRDTQYF; cdr3_nt: TGTGCCAGCATGACTAGCGGGGTTTTGAGAGATACGCAGTATTTT
d_call: TRBD1; v_call: TRBV5-4; clone_size: once; j_call: TRBJ1-6; cdr3_aa: CASSLERQGLPLHF; cdr3_nt: TGTGCCAGCAGCTTAGAGAGACAGGGCTTACCCCTCCACTTT
d_call: .; v_call: TRBV5-1; clone_size: .; j_call: TRBJ1-4; cdr3_aa: CASSTGGRDEKLFF; cdr3_nt: TGCGCCAGCAGCACCGGGGGGCGGGACGAAAAACTGTTTTTT
d_call: .; v_call: TRBV6-5; clone_size: .; j_call: TRBJ1-6; cdr3_aa: CASSLEKFSPLHF; cdr3_nt: TGTGCCAGCAGTTTAGAAAAGTTCTCACCCCTCCACTTT
d_call: TRBD2; v_call: TRBV5-4; clone_size: .; j_call: TRBJ2-1; cdr3_aa: CASSFSGGPYNEQFF; cdr3_nt: TGTGCCAGCAGCTTTAGCGGGGGACCCTACAATGAGCAGTTCTTC
d_call: .; v_call: TRBV5-1; clone_size: .; j_call: TRBJ1-1; cdr3_aa: CASSLAPVNTEAFF; cdr3_nt: TGCGCCAGCAGCTTGGCCCCCGTCAACACTGAAGCTTTCTTT
d_call: TRBD2; v_call: TRBV4-2; clone_size: .; j_call: TRBJ2-2; cdr3_aa: CASSRVRGTSGNTGELFF; cdr3_nt: TGTGCCAGCAGCCGGGTCCGAGGAACTAGCGGGAACACCGGGGAGCTGTTTTTT
d_call: .; v_call: TRBV5-1; clone_size: .; j_call: TRBJ1-2; cdr3_aa: CASSLAVGQGRLDYGYTF; cdr3_nt: TGCGCCAGCAGCTTGGCAGTTGGGCAGGGTCGTCTCGACTATGGCTACACCTTC
d_call: .; v_call: TRBV3-1/TRBV3-2; clone_size: .; j_call: TRBJ1-1; cdr3_aa: CASSQDLITEAFF; cdr3_nt: TGTGCCAGCAGCCAAGATCTAATCACTGAAGCTTTCTTT
d_call: .; v_call: TRBV5-1; clone_size: once; j_call: TRBJ2-2; cdr3_aa: CASSHGTPNTGELFF; cdr3_nt: TGCGCCAGCAGCCATGGGACACCGAACACCGGGGAGCTGTTTTTT
d_call: TRBD1; v_call: TRBV11-2; clone_size: .; j_call: TRBJ2-7; cdr3_aa: CASSFPPGQGYEQYF; cdr3_nt: TGTGCCAGCAGCTTCCCACCGGGACAGGGCTACGAGCAGTACTTC
d_call: TRBD1; v_call: TRBV6-2/TRBV6-3; clone_size: .; j_call: TRBJ2-7; cdr3_aa: CASSYTGGAYEQYF; cdr3_nt: TGTGCCAGCAGTTACACAGGGGGCGCGTACGAGCAGTACTTC
d_call: TRBD1; v_call: TRBV5-1; clone_size: .; j_call: TRBJ1-2; cdr3_aa: CASSPSRDSTTNYGYTF; cdr3_nt: TGCGCCAGCAGCCCCTCCCGGGACAGTACAACAAACTATGGCTACACCTTC
d_call: TRBD1; v_call: TRBV19; clone_size: .; j_call: TRBJ1-1; cdr3_aa: CASSISDRVNTEAFF; cdr3_nt: TGTGCCAGTAGTATAAGTGACAGGGTGAACACTGAAGCTTTCTTT
d_call: TRBD1; v_call: TRBV18; clone_size: .; j_call: TRBJ1-1; cdr3_aa: CASSRDRGTEAFF; cdr3_nt: TGTGCCAGCTCGAGGGACAGGGGGACTGAAGCTTTCTTT
d_call: .; v_call: TRBV9; clone_size: .; j_call: TRBJ2-3; cdr3_aa: CASSVGVGGGTDTQYF; cdr3_nt: TGTGCCAGCAGCGTAGGGGTAGGGGGGGGCACAGATACGCAGTATTTT
d_call: TRBD1; v_call: TRBV14; clone_size: .; j_call: TRBJ2-4; cdr3_aa: CASSIRQGSIQYF; cdr3_nt: TGTGCCAGCAGCATAAGACAGGGGAGCATTCAGTACTTC
d_call: .; v_call: TRBV7-2; clone_size: few; j_call: TRBJ2-3; cdr3_aa: CASSNRVTDTQYF; cdr3_nt: TGTGCCAGCAGCAACAGGGTTACAGATACGCAGTATTTT
d_call: TRBD1; v_call: TRBV11-2; clone_size: .; j_call: TRBJ1-2; cdr3_aa: CASRPTGVDYGYTF; cdr3_nt: TGTGCCAGCAGACCGACAGGGGTTGACTATGGCTACACCTTC
d_call: .; v_call: TRBV4-2; clone_size: few; j_call: TRBJ1-4; cdr3_aa: CASSQDLAATNEKLFF; cdr3_nt: TGTGCCAGCAGCCAAGATCTCGCAGCAACTAATGAAAAACTGTTTTTT
d_call: TRBD1; v_call: TRBV11-3; clone_size: .; j_call: TRBJ2-1; cdr3_aa: CASSLGQGAYNEQFF; cdr3_nt: TGTGCCAGCAGCTTAGGACAGGGGGCATACAATGAGCAGTTCTTC
d_call: .; v_call: TRBV6-5; clone_size: .; j_call: TRBJ2-7; cdr3_aa: CASRRTGTSYEQYF; cdr3_nt: TGTGCCAGCAGGCGGACGGGGACATCCTACGAGCAGTACTTC
d_call: TRBD1; v_call: TRBV5-8; clone_size: .; j_call: TRBJ1-5; cdr3_aa: CASSLGTGNSNQPQHF; cdr3_nt: TGTGCCAGCAGCTTGGGGACAGGGAATAGCAATCAGCCCCAGCATTTT
d_call: TRBD1; v_call: TRBV9; clone_size: .; j_call: TRBJ1-1; cdr3_aa: CASSKGGQGAWEAFF; cdr3_nt: TGTGCCAGCAGCAAAGGGGGGCAGGGGGCATGGGAAGCTTTCTTT
d_call: TRBD2; v_call: TRBV9; clone_size: .; j_call: TRBJ2-3; cdr3_aa: CASSLGPASGGTDTQYF; cdr3_nt: TGTGCCAGCAGCCTAGGACCGGCTAGCGGGGGCACAGATACGCAGTATTTT
d_call: .; v_call: TRBV4-1; clone_size: .; j_call: TRBJ1-5; cdr3_aa: CASSQGIQGNQPQHF; cdr3_nt: TGCGCCAGCAGCCAAGGGATCCAGGGTAATCAGCCCCAGCATTTT